This TCR beta chain was captured by sequencing in a study of Graves' ophthalmopathy and Graves' hyperthyroidism. Across the whole study: Researchers obtained peripheral blood at initial diagnosis, before any treatment had begun.

Excluded: other autoimmune disease, uncontrolled infection, pregnancy or lactation. V gave up 5 bases and J gave up 3 bases, with 16 bases separating them. The CDR3 extends over 15 amino acids. RNA transcripts served as template for amplifying TCR beta CDR3 sequences. Following a first-round RT-PCR that used HTBI primers, a second-round multiplex PCR was carried out. TCRdb itself ran the multiplex PCR reads through MiXCR, one entry per CDR3 protein. The data contain some 240,000 distinct CDR3 sequences, 40% to 50% of them singletons. Worth noting for this clonotype: The antigen remains unidentified.

Study-wide findings and caveats: Forecasting of ophthalmopathy progression by the model achieved 70.59% sensitivity and approximately 72% specificity. A 13-signature model separated ophthalmopathy from stable hyperthyroidism, just over 85% sensitivity, approximately 84% specificity.

Source material: peripheral blood. This TCR was recovered from an adult man with Graves' ophthalmopathy. The J gene is TRBJ2-5, the V gene TRBV12-3 or TRBV12-4; tentatively, D is TRBD1 (5 bases). The CDR3 DNA reads as TGTGCCAGCAGTCACCCAGGGTGGGCAAAAGAGACCCAGTACTTC. Translated, it gives CASSHPGWAKETQYF.